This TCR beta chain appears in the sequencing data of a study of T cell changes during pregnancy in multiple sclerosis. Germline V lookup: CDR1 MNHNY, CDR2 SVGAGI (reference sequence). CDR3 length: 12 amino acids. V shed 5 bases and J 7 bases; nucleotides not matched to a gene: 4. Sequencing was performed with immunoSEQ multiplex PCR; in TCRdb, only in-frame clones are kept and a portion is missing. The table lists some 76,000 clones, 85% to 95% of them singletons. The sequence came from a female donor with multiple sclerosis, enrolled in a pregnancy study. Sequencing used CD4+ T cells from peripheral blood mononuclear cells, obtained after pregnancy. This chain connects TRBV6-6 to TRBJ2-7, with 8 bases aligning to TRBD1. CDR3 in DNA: TGTGCCAGCAGTGCGGACAGGGCGGAGCAGTACTTC. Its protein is CASSADRAEQYF.